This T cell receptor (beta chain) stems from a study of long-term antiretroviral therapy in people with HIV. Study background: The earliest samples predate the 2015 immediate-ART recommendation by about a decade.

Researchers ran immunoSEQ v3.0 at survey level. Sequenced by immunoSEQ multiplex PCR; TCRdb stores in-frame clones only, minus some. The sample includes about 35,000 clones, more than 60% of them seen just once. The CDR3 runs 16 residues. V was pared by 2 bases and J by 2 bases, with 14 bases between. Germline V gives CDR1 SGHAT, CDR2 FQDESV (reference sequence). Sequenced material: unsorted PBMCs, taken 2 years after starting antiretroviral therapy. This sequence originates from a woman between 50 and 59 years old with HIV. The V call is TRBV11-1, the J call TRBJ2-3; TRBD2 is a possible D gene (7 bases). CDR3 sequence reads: CASSLNGGAITDTQYF. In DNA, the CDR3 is TGTGCCAGCAGCTTAAATGGGGGGGCGATCACAGATACGCAGTATTTT.